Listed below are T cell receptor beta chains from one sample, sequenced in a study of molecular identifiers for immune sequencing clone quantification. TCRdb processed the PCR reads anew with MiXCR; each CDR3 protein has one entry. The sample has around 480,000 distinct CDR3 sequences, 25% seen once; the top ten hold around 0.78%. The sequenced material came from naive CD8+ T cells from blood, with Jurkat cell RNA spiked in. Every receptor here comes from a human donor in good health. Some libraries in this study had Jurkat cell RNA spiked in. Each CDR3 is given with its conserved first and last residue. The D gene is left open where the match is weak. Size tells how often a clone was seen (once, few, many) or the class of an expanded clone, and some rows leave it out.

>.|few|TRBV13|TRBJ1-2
TGTGCCAGCAGCTTCCACCTTATAAATGGAAATGGCTACACCTTC
CASSFHLINGNGYTF
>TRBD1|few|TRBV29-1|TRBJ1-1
TGCAGCGCCACGGGACAGGGGGCAGGTGAAGCTTTCTTT
CSATGQGAGEAFF
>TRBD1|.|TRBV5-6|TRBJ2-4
TGTGCCAGCAGCTCCGAGACAGGGGGAAACATTCAGTACTTC
CASSSETGGNIQYF
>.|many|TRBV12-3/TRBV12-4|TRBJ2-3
TGTGCCAGCAGTTTGCTGGGGGTCCCAGATACGCAGTATTTT
CASSLLGVPDTQYF
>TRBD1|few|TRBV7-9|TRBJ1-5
TGTGCCAGCAGCCGGACAGGGGATAGTCGCCTAAATCAGCCCCAGCATTTT
CASSRTGDSRLNQPQHF
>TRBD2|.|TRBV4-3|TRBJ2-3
TGCGCCAGCAGCCAAGAGATCCCGGGGGGGCAGTATTTT
CASSQEIPGGQYF
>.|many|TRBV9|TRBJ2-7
TGTGCCAGCAGCGTGGGGGGTCCCTCCTACGAGCAGTACTTC
CASSVGGPSYEQYF
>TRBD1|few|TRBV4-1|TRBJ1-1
TGCGCCAGCAGCCAGGGGGACAGTGAAGCTTTCTTT
CASSQGDSEAFF
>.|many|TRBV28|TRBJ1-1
TGTGCCAGCAGTTTAGTCGCGTCCACCACTGAAGCTTTCTTT
CASSLVASTTEAFF
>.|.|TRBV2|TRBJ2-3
TGTGCCAGCAGTGAATTCGGCGGAACCTGGGGCACAGATACGCAGTATTTT
CASSEFGGTWGTDTQYF
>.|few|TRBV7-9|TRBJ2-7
TGTGCCAGCAGCGACGGACTCAGGGATACCTACGAGCAGTACTTC
CASSDGLRDTYEQYF
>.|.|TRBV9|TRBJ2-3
TGTGCCAGCAGCGTAGGCCCCCCCCGAGGGCCCAGCACAGATACGCAGTATTTT
CASSVGPPRGPSTDTQYF
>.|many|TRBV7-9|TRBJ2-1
TGTGCCAGCAGCACTAGTCTTGAGCAGTTCTTC
CASSTSLEQFF
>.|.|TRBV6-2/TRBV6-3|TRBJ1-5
TGTGCCAGCGGGGATTATCAGCCCCAGCATTTT
CASGDYQPQHF
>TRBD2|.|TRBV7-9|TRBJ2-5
TGTGCCAGCAGCCCACGGGGGAGGGCCACTCTAGAGACCCAGTACTTC
CASSPRGRATLETQYF
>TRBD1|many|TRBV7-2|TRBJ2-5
TGTGCCAGCAGCCCACCGAGGGGGACAGGACAGTACCAAGAGACCCAGTACTTC
CASSPPRGTGQYQETQYF
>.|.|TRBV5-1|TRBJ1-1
TGCGCCAGCAGCCTGCCTGAGAACACTGAAGCTTTCTTT
CASSLPENTEAFF
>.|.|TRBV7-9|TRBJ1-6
TGTGCCAGCAGCCCTATAAATCCCCCCGGACGGGCGAGGGCAGATAATTCACCCCTCCACTTT
CASSPINPPGRARADNSPLHF
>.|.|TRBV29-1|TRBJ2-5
TGCAGCGTTGAAGATCTTACGCTCGGGAGACAAGAGACCCAGTACTTC
CSVEDLTLGRQETQYF
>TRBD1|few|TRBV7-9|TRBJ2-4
TGTGCCAGCAGCTCTTCGACAGGGTATAGAAGAAACATTCAGTACTTC
CASSSSTGYRRNIQYF
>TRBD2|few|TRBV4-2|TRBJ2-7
TGTGCCAGCAGCCGCCTGGGAGGTAGCGGGACTTACTACGAGCAGTACTTC
CASSRLGGSGTYYEQYF
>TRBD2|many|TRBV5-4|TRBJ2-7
TGTGCCAGCAGCAATCCCGGGACTAGCTTTTACGAGCAGTACTTC
CASSNPGTSFYEQYF
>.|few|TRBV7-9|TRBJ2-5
TGTGCCAGCAGCTTAGGTCCCAGCTCGGGGGAGACCCAGTACTTC
CASSLGPSSGETQYF
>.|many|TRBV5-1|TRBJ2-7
TGCGCCAGCAGCACCCTACCGACGGAGAGCTCCTACGAGCAGTACTTC
CASSTLPTESSYEQYF
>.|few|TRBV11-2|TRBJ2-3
TGTGCCAGCAGCTTACTGTTCATAGATACGCAGTATTTT
CASSLLFIDTQYF
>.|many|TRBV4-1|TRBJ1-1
TGCGCCAGCAGCCAAGGACGGGATATGAACACTGAAGCTTTCTTT
CASSQGRDMNTEAFF
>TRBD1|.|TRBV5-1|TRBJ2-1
TGCGCCAGCAGCACCACAGGGGGCAATGAGCAGCTCTTC
CASSTTGGNEQLF
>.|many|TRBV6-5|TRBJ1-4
TGTGCCAGCACCGAGTCCGGGGGCGAAAAACTGTTTTTT
CASTESGGEKLFF
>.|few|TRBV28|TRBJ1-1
TGTGCCAGCAGTTTGATCGGGGGCTTGGGCACTGAAGCTTTCTTT
CASSLIGGLGTEAFF
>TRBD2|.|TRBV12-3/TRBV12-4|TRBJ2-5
TGTGCCAGCAGTTTTAGCGAACTAGCGGGAGAAGAGACCCAGTACTTC
CASSFSELAGEETQYF
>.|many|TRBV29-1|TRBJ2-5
TGCAGCGGAGTAGGGCCGAACCAAGAGACCCAGTACTTC
CSGVGPNQETQYF
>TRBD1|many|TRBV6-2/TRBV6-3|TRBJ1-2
TGTGCCAGCAGTAACCGGACAGGGGGCTACGTTCAAGGCTACACCTTC
CASSNRTGGYVQGYTF
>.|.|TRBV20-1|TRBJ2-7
TGCAGTGCTAGAGATCTGTGGCGGGGAACTAGCTCCTACGAGCAGTACTTC
CSARDLWRGTSSYEQYF
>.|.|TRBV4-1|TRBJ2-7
TGCGCCAGCAGCCAAGTGACAGTCTACGAGCAGTACTTC
CASSQVTVYEQYF
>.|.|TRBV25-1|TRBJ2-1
TGTGCCAGCAGTGAATCCCGCCCCCTTCATGAGCAGTTCTTC
CASSESRPLHEQFF
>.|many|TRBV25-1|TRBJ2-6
TGTGCCAGCAGGGCAGACTCTGGGGCCAACGTCCTGACTTTC
CASRADSGANVLTF
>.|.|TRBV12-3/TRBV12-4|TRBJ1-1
TGTGCCAGCAGTTTTTACGCAGGGTCTACTGAAGCTTTCTTT
CASSFYAGSTEAFF
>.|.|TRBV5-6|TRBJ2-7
TGTGCCAGCAGCTTCATAGGAACGTTCTACGAGCAGTACTTC
CASSFIGTFYEQYF
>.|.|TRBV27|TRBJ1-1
TGTGCCAGCAGTTTAGGAGTTCCAGGGAGGACTGAAGCTTTCTTT
CASSLGVPGRTEAFF
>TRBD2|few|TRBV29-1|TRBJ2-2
TGCAGCGTTGAATGGGGGGGTCTGGACACCGGGGAGCTGTTTTTT
CSVEWGGLDTGELFF
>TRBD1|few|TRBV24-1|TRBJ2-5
TGTGCCACCAGTGATTTGCCCGGACAGGGCCAAGAGACCCAGTACTTC
CATSDLPGQGQETQYF
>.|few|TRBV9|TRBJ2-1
TGTGCCAGCAGCGTAGAGGGGAGGTCCTACAATGAGCAGTTCTTC
CASSVEGRSYNEQFF
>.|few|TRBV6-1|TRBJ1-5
TGTGCCAGCAGTGACGACAGCTATCAGCCCCAGCATTTT
CASSDDSYQPQHF
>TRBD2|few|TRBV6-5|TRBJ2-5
TGTGCCAGCGAGTCGGCGGGGGATGAGACCCAGTACTTC
CASESAGDETQYF
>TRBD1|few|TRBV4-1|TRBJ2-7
TGCGCCAGCAGCCAAGATGCCTACAGGGGCAACAACAGGGACGAGCAGTACTTC
CASSQDAYRGNNRDEQYF
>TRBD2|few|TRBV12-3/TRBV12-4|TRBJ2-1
TGTGCCATCCTCAGCCCGGGACTAGTTTTTAATGAGCAGTTCTTC
CAILSPGLVFNEQFF
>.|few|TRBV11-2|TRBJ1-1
TGTGCCAGCAGCTTAGATCTAAAGACAGTTAAGAACACTGAAGCTTTCTTT
CASSLDLKTVKNTEAFF
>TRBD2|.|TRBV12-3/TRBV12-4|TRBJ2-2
TGTGCCAGCAGCCCTATGTTGGCGGGGGGGAACACCGGGGAGCTGTTTTTT
CASSPMLAGGNTGELFF
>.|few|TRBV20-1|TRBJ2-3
TGCAGTGCTAGAGATCGTGAGGATACCCTTAGAGATACGCAGTATTTT
CSARDREDTLRDTQYF
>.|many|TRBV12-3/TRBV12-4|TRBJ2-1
TGTGCCAGCAGTTTTGGGACCGGTTCCTTTGAGCAGTTCTTC
CASSFGTGSFEQFF
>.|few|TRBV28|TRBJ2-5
TGTGCCAGCAGTTTGGTGCAGAGCCGTACCCAAGAGACCCAGTACTTC
CASSLVQSRTQETQYF
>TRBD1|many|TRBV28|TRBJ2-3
TGTGCCAGTGAGGACAGGGGTTACACAGATACGCAGTATTTT
CASEDRGYTDTQYF